This T cell receptor beta chain was documented in a study of T cells after yellow fever vaccination. Across the study: Those fractions that held only low numbers of cells were prepared using the SMART-Seq v4 Ultra Low Input RNA kit. Study-level findings and limits: Highly abundant clonotypes carried over from the bulk population could end up in FACS-sorted repertoires as contaminants. Shared CD4/CD8 clonotypes were a small share, likely from convergent recombination.

TCRdb passed the 5' RACE reads through MiXCR, listing each CDR3 protein once. This sample yields hundreds of thousands of distinct CDR3 sequences, of which approximately 13% are seen a single time; around 14% belongs to the top ten. For this clonotype: What it binds is not known. Its ends do not fully match the called genes, so a read error is possible.

Sequenced here: PBMCs, sampled on the day of the yellow fever booster vaccination. The receptor's source is a man aged 30-40 years who received the YFV17D yellow fever vaccine.

DNA of the CDR3: TGTGACAGTAGGGAGGGCAGGAACACTGAAGCTTTCTTT. Its protein product is CDSREGRNTEAFF. This chain joins TRBV19 and TRBJ1-1, with unresolved D. Germline V gives CDR1 LNHDA, CDR2 SQIVND (reference sequence). This CDR3 spans 13 amino acids.